This T cell receptor (beta chain) was recovered during a study of T and B cells in COVID-19 patients. Study information: COVID-19 patients gave peripheral blood either during active infection or after recovery.

This clonotype is labeled medium-sized. The antigen remains undetermined. Study results and caveats: Patients with COVID-19 reportedly showed strongly skewed T cell receptor beta variable and joining gene usage.

Each TRB amplification used roughly 240-550 ng of genomic DNA from blood. The V gene's germline CDR1 is KGHSH and CDR2 LQKENI. The length of the CDR3 is 15 residues. J lost 4 bases, V lost 3 bases, and 5 bases had no gene match. Multiplex PCR with BIOMED2 TRB-A/B primer pools amplified TRB rearrangements. TCRdb recomputed calls from the multiplex PCR reads with MiXCR, one row per CDR3 protein. Here the sample spans 8,500 to 13,000 distinct CDR3 sequences, about 33% being singletons. The source of this sequence is a human donor with active COVID-19. The chain combines TRBV18 with TRBJ2-5; 10 nucleotides line up with TRBD1. Sequencing input: blood. DNA for the CDR3: TGTGCCAGCTCACCCCCCGGACAGGGGGGAGAGACCCAGTACTTC. Its translation: CASSPPGQGGETQYF.